The clone carrying this T cell receptor (beta chain) was found a few times. These data belong to a study of T cell repertoires in cytomegalovirus infection. Study-wide background: Both a matching HLA type and CMV infection were indicated by public TCR beta signatures.

CDR3 length: 15 amino acids. From germline, CDR1 is SGHTA and CDR2 FQGNSA. V gave up 1 base and J gave up 5 bases, with 14 bases separating them. TCRdb reprocessed the reads with MiXCR, giving one entry per CDR3 protein. The table has 250,000 to 300,000 distinct CDR3 sequences, over 8% seen once; the top ten hold roughly 16%. Sequencing input: PBMCs. The J gene is TRBJ2-5, the V gene TRBV7-2; D gene unclear. This sequence was found in a human donor in good health (CMV status not recorded). Some clones in this sample may be carry-over from other donors' samples. The CDR3 loop reads CASSLVADQRETQYF. The CDR3 coding sequence is TGTGCCAGCAGCTTAGTTGCGGATCAAAGGGAGACCCAGTACTTC.